A single sample is the source of the 30 T cell receptor beta chains below, sequenced in a study of shared clonotypes between healthy human individuals. Sequencing used immunoSEQ multiplex PCR; TCRdb keeps in-frame clones, though not all of them. This table holds hundreds of thousands of clones, 90% to 96% found once. Specimen: naive CD4+ T cells sorted from blood. Subset of the sample: CD45RA+ positively selected. All receptors come from a woman aged 30 to 39 in good health.

This sequence joins TRBV6-1 and TRBJ2-1, with D perhaps TRBD1 or TRBD2 (7 bases each). CDR1 and CDR2 from the germline V gene are MNHNS and SASEGT. The V end was cut by 4 bases, the J end by 2 bases, with 12 bases between. The CDR3 length is 15 residues. Here the CDR3 reads CASSGEGAPYNEQFF. CDR3 nucleotide sequence: TGTGCCAGCAGTGGGGAGGGGGCACCCTACAATGAGCAGTTCTTC.

This chain connects TRBV11-3 to TRBJ1-1; 8 bases agree with TRBD1. The CDR3 is made up of 14 amino acids. V lost 4 bases, J lost 5 bases, and 6 bases stayed unmatched. Germline V lookup: CDR1 SGHNT, CDR2 YENEEA. The CDR3 spells CASSSRGQGTEAFF. CDR3 coding DNA: TGTGCCAGCAGCTCCAGGGGGCAAGGTACTGAAGCTTTCTTT. Complete variable domain (other parts from reference TRBV11-3 and TRBJ1-1): EAGVVQSPRYKIIEKKQPVAFWCNPISGHNTLYWYLQNLGQGPELLIRYENEEAVDDSQLPKDRFSAERLKGVDSTLKIQPAELGDSAVYLCASSSRGQGTEAFFGQGTRLTVV.

CDR3 amino acids: CASSSPNTDTQYF. CDR3 bases: TGCGCCAGCAGCTCGCCCAACACAGATACGCAGTATTTT. The chain has TRBV5-1 and TRBJ2-3; D unresolved. The CDR3 has 13 amino acids. CDR1 and CDR2 (germline): SGHRS, YFSETQ. The V end lost 3 bases, the J end lost 2 bases, and 7 bases lay between the germline ends.

The chain is built from TRBV29-1 and TRBJ1-5; 8 bases line up with TRBD1. The J segment lost 7 bases and the V segment lost 5 bases, leaving 25 bases of the junction unmatched. The CDR3 runs 19 residues. CDR1 and CDR2 (germline): SQVTM, ANQGSEA. The DNA for the CDR3 is TGCAGCGTTACCGACGACGGACAGGGCATCCCCCACGGGATCCAGCCCCAGCATTTT. Translating gives CSVTDDGQGIPHGIQPQHF.

The V gene is TRBV7-8, the J gene TRBJ1-3, with D unresolved. The CDR3 totals 14 residues. V was pared by 5 bases and J by 2 bases, with 10 bases between. Germline V gene sequence: CDR1 SGHVS, CDR2 FQNEAQ. This chain's CDR3 is CASSPYGAGNTIYF. In DNA form, the CDR3 reads TGTGCCAGCAGCCCTTACGGGGCTGGAAACACCATATATTTT.

The sample holds a few counts of this clone. The chain has TRBV10-3 and TRBJ1-5, with D uncertain. The V end was cut by 4 bases, the J end by 5 bases, with 12 bases between. The CDR3 length is 14 residues. Germline V gene lookup returns CDR1 ENHRY and CDR2 SYGVKD. CDR3 residues: CAISGSQEDQPQHF. Written as DNA, the CDR3 is TGTGCCATCAGTGGATCGCAGGAGGATCAGCCCCAGCATTTT.

The gene calls are TRBV28 and TRBJ2-2; possibly TRBD1 for D (6 bases). CDR3 size: 15 residues. V was pared by 6 bases and J by 0 bases, with 11 bases between. Germline lookup yields CDR1 MDHEN and CDR2 SYDVKM. Written as DNA, the CDR3 is TGTGCCAGCAGGACCGGGACACCGAACACCGGGGAGCTGTTTTTT. Its translation is CASRTGTPNTGELFF.

J is TRBJ2-2 and V is TRBV29-1; D is perhaps TRBD1 (6 bases). V was clipped by 4 bases and J by 3 bases, with 21 bases between them. The CDR3 spans 17 residues. Germline V CDR1 and CDR2: SQVTM, ANQGSEA. CDR3 in amino acids: CSVVSPGQIGYTGELFF. The CDR3 DNA reads as TGCAGCGTTGTCTCACCGGGACAAATAGGGTACACCGGGGAGCTGTTTTTT.

This CDR3 is CASSIGQGAHQPQHF. In nucleotides, the CDR3 is TGTGCCAGTAGTATAGGACAGGGGGCGCATCAGCCCCAGCATTTT. The V gene is TRBV19, the J gene TRBJ1-5, with 10 bases matching TRBD1. The CDR3 is made up of 15 amino acids. Germline V gene data show CDR1 as LNHDA and CDR2 as SQIVND (reference sequence). After removal of 1 base from V and 5 bases from J, the junction contained 2 bases not matched to a gene. Full variable domain (remainder filled in from reference TRBV19 and TRBJ1-5): DGGITQSPKYLFRKEGQNVTLSCEQNLNHDAMYWYRQDPGQGLRLIYYSQIVNDFQKGDIAEGYSVSREKKESFPLTVTSAQKNPTAFYLCASSIGQGAHQPQHFGDGTRLSIL.

The chain employs TRBV28 and TRBJ1-2, with a tentative D call TRBD1 (5 bases). This CDR3 contains 15 residues. Trimming removed 5 bases from V and 0 bases from J, with 13 bases in between. CDR1 is MDHEN, CDR2 SYDVKM, per germline. In DNA, the CDR3 is TGTGCCAGCAGTGGCGACAGAGGTTCTAACTATGGCTACACCTTC. The encoded protein is CASSGDRGSNYGYTF.

The chain couples TRBV28 to TRBJ2-3, with 10 positions matching TRBD2. Germline loops: CDR1 MDHEN, CDR2 SYDVKM. With V trimmed by 2 bases and J by 5 bases, 4 bases remained unmatched. The CDR3 sequence is 15 residues long. The CDR3: CASSLLVAGGDTQYF. CDR3 sequence (DNA): TGTGCCAGCAGTTTACTGGTAGCGGGAGGAGATACGCAGTATTTT.

The count of this clone is one. The DNA for the CDR3 is TGCGCCAGCAGCTTGGTGGCAGGGAAAAGGTTTGATGGCTACACCTTC. It translates to CASSLVAGKRFDGYTF. This chain links TRBV5-1 with TRBJ1-2; maybe TRBD1 (5 bases). Germline values: CDR1 SGHRS, CDR2 YFSETQ. This CDR3 spans 16 amino acids. V was trimmed by 0 bases and J by 6 bases, leaving 18 bases between them.

As DNA, the CDR3 is TGTGCCAGCAACGGTCCCCCAGGGGGAACTGGTACGCAGTATTTT. This gives the protein CASNGPPGGTGTQYF. The rearrangement links TRBV7-9 to TRBJ2-3; 7 nucleotides agree with TRBD1. The germline CDR1 and CDR2 sequences are SEHNR and FQNEAQ (reference sequence). The CDR3 is made up of 15 amino acids. V lost 7 bases, J lost 8 bases, and 15 bases stayed unmatched.

The chain links TRBV18 to TRBJ2-5; D may be TRBD1 (6 bases). Judging by the DNA end, TRBJ2-7 fits better; the J call may be wrong. Germline CDR1 is KGHSH and CDR2 is LQKENI. The CDR3 has 11 amino acids. In DNA, the CDR3 is TGTGCCAGCTCGGACAGCTACGAGCAGTACTTC. This sequence encodes CASSDSYEQYF.

The chain recombines TRBV4-1 with TRBJ1-4, with D maybe TRBD1 (5 bases). CDR1 is MGHRA, CDR2 YSYEKL, per germline. Trimming stripped 2 bases from V and 4 bases from J, with 11 bases between. The CDR3 runs 15 residues. The CDR3 DNA is TGCGCCAGCAGCCAAACAGGCCTACTTAATGAAAAACTGTTTTTT. This codes for CASSQTGLLNEKLFF.

The chain employs TRBV27 and TRBJ2-1; 12 positions match TRBD2. Trimming at V came to 8 bases and at J to 7 bases, leaving 9 bases not matched to a gene. CDR1 and CDR2 (germline): MNHEY, SMNVEV (reference sequence). This CDR3 has 15 residues. CDR3 sequence (DNA): TGTGCCAGCTCCCGGTCCCTAGCGGGAGGGAATGAGCAGTTCTTC. Amino acids: CASSRSLAGGNEQFF.

CDR3 in amino acids: CASSPGLAGRGEQFF. The CDR3 nucleotides read TGTGCCAGCAGTCCTGGACTAGCGGGAAGGGGTGAGCAGTTCTTC. This chain links TRBV28 with TRBJ2-1; 12 bases agree with TRBD2. Germline V gives CDR1 MDHEN, CDR2 SYDVKM. With V trimmed by 5 bases and J by 9 bases, 8 bases remained unmatched. The CDR3 contains 15 residues.

V is TRBV11-2 and J is TRBJ1-1; possibly TRBD1 for D (6 bases). The CDR3 is 14 amino acids. Trimming removed 3 bases at V and 6 bases at J, with 14 bases between. The germline V gene has CDR1 SGHAT and CDR2 FQNNGV. CDR3 in amino acids: CASSFRAGAAEAFF. CDR3 bases: TGTGCCAGCAGCTTTCGAGCAGGGGCGGCTGAAGCTTTCTTT.

CDR3 coding DNA: TGCGCCAGCAGTCAATTGGTAGAGCGACATCTCGAGCAGTACTTC. Translation gives CASSQLVERHLEQYF. V gene TRBV23-1 combines with J gene TRBJ2-7, with D uncertain. TRBV23-1 is flagged as an ORF with uncertain function. V was shortened by 1 base and J by 6 bases, with 16 bases between the two germline ends. CDR3 length: 15 residues.

The chain joins TRBV28 to TRBJ2-7; the D gene is possibly TRBD2 (6 bases). The V and J ends lost 5 bases and 5 bases respectively, with 16 bases between them. Germline CDR1 MDHEN, CDR2 SYDVKM. This CDR3 has 14 residues. The CDR3 reads CASSRGWDSDEQYF. CDR3 nucleotide sequence: TGTGCCAGCAGTAGGGGTTGGGACTCTGACGAGCAGTACTTC. Full variable domain (outside the CDR3, taken from reference TRBV28 and TRBJ2-7): DVKVTQSSRYLVKRTGEKVFLECVQDMDHENMFWYRQDPGLGLRLIYFSYDVKMKEKGDIPEGYSVSREKKERFSLILESASTNQTSMYLCASSRGWDSDEQYFGPGTRLTVT.

Remarks on this clone: Other DNA variants within this sample encode the same CDR3. The rearrangement uses TRBV5-1 and TRBJ1-5; D is ambiguous. The CDR3 is made up of 15 amino acids. The ends were cut back, 0 bases at V and 4 bases at J, with 11 bases in the middle. From germline, CDR1 is SGHRS and CDR2 YFSETQ. The CDR3 DNA is TGCGCCAGCAGCTTGGCTGGCAGATCAAATCAGCCCCAGCATTTT. Amino acid sequence: CASSLAGRSNQPQHF.

Written as DNA, the CDR3 is TGTGCCCCCCCCAGCTTGCGGGAGGTGTTCTACGAGCAGTACTTC. As protein: CAPPSLREVFYEQYF. The chain combines TRBV5-3 with TRBJ2-7, with 8 bases lining up with TRBD2. TRBV5-3 falls under the ORF class, with uncertain function. The CDR3 contains 15 residues. V shed 10 bases and J 3 bases; nucleotides not matched to a gene: 15.

In this sample, this clone turned up once. J is TRBJ2-7 and V is TRBV11-3; no reliable D call. Germline V gives CDR1 SGHNT, CDR2 YENEEA. With 0 bases removed from V and 7 bases from J, the gap between germline ends came to 10 bases. The CDR3 length is 13 residues. CDR3 sequence: CASSLDQVGEQYF. CDR3 DNA sequence: TGTGCCAGCAGCTTAGATCAAGTGGGGGAGCAGTACTTC.

The gene calls are TRBV5-1 and TRBJ2-7; D may be TRBD2 (5 bases). Germline V CDR1 and CDR2: SGHRS, YFSETQ. The CDR3 is 17 amino acids. V lost 0 bases to trimming and J lost 5 bases, with 21 bases between them. CDR3 sequence reads: CASSLEGGHPAGNEQYF. The CDR3 region has the DNA TGCGCCAGCAGCTTGGAGGGCGGGCACCCTGCGGGTAACGAGCAGTACTTC.

The J gene is TRBJ2-7, the V gene TRBV28; D could derive from TRBD1 or TRBD2 (5 bases each). The CDR3 has 16 residues. Looked up from germline, CDR1 is MDHEN and CDR2 is SYDVKM. V lost 0 bases and J lost 5, with 17 bases in between. Here the CDR3 reads CASSLWGVAGLHEQYF. CDR3 DNA sequence: TGTGCCAGCAGTTTATGGGGGGTGGCAGGTCTGCACGAGCAGTACTTC.

CDR3 sequence reads: CASRGQVATNEKLFF. Written as DNA, the CDR3 is TGTGCCAGCAGGGGACAGGTAGCAACTAATGAAAAACTGTTTTTT. The V call is TRBV6-1, the J call TRBJ1-4; TRBD1 agrees at 8 bases. The CDR3 has 15 residues. Germline CDR1 MNHNS, CDR2 SASEGT. V was clipped by 6 bases and J by 0 bases; unmatched bases: 3.

V gene TRBV6-6 combines with J gene TRBJ2-1, with 9 bases identical to TRBD2. Per the germline V gene, CDR1 is MNHNY and CDR2 is SVGAGI (reference sequence). After removal of 7 bases from V and 10 bases from J, the junction contained 5 bases not matched to a gene. This CDR3 is built from 12 residues. CDR3 DNA: TGTGCCAGCACCTTAGCGGGAGTAGAGCAGTTCTTC. It translates to CASTLAGVEQFF.

The chain carries TRBV5-1 and TRBJ1-6, with TRBD1 matching over 8 bases. V gave up 4 bases and J gave up 7 bases; unmatched junction bases: 7. Per germline, CDR1 SGHRS and CDR2 YFSETQ. The CDR3 runs to 15 residues. In DNA, the CDR3 is TGCGCCAGCAGCCAAGGACAGGGAACCAATTCACCCCTCCACTTT. It translates to CASSQGQGTNSPLHF.

The chain has TRBV28 and TRBJ1-5; D remains ambiguous. This CDR3 has 13 residues. Per the germline V gene, CDR1 is MDHEN and CDR2 is SYDVKM. Trimming pared 6 bases from V and 3 bases from J, leaving 9 bases between. Here the CDR3 DNA reads TGTGCCAGCAGGCCTAGGGCCAATCAGCCCCAGCATTTT. This codes for CASRPRANQPQHF.

The chain uses TRBV4-1 and TRBJ1-5, with 9 nucleotides matching TRBD1. The germline CDR1 and CDR2 sequences are MGHRA and YSYEKL. The CDR3 sequence is 16 residues long. V lost 5 bases to trimming and J lost 3 bases; unmatched junction nucleotides: 8. The chain's CDR3 is CASSAADRGTNQPQHF. CDR3 nucleotides: TGCGCCAGCAGCGCCGCCGACAGGGGGACCAATCAGCCCCAGCATTTT.